The T cell receptor beta chain under discussion was sequenced for a study of cytomegalovirus exposure and HLA in healthy donors. The sample holds a few counts of this clone. Its antigen is not known. Separate from the approximately 700-subject first cohort was the approximately 120-subject validation cohort, to which the donors belonged. The CDR3 spans 15 residues. The V gene's germline CDR1 is SNHLY and CDR2 FYNNEI. V was shortened by 5 bases and J by 0 bases, with 13 bases between the two germline ends. Method: immunoSEQ multiplex PCR; TCRdb's copy keeps in-frame clones and lacks some. This table has 170,000 or so clones, around 84% appearing once. Study-level results: Diagnosis of cytomegalovirus status made by the classifier reportedly showed high specificity and sensitivity.

The chain employs TRBV2 and TRBJ1-2; D gene ambiguous. The clonotype originates from a man aged 18 to 29 in good health and CMV-seropositive. The sample comprised PBMCs. Here the CDR3 DNA reads TGTGCCAGCAGTAGTTCCCAGAATGCTAACTATGGCTACACCTTC. Its translation: CASSSSQNANYGYTF.